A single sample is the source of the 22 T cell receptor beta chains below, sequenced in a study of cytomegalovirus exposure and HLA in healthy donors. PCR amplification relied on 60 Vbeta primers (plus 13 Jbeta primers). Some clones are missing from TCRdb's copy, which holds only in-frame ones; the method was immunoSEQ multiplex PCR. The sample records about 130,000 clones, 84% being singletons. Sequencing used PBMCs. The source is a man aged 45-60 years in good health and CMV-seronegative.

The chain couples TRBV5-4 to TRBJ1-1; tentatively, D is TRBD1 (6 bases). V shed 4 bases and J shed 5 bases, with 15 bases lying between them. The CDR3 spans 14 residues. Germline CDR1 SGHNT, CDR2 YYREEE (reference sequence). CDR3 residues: CASSRRDGQTEAFF. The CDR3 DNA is TGTGCCAGCAGCCGAAGGGACGGACAGACTGAAGCTTTCTTT.

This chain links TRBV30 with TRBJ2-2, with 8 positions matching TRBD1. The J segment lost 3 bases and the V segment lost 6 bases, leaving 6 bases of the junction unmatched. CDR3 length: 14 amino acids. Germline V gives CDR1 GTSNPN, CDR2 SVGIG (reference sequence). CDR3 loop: CACPGQAYTGELFF. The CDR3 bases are TGTGCCTGTCCGGGACAGGCGTACACCGGGGAGCTGTTTTTT.

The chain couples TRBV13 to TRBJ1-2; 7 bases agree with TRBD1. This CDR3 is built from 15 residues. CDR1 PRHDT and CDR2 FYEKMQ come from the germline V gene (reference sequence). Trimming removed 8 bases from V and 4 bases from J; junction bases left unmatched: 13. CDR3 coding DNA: TGTGCCAGCTGGGGGCAAGAGGGACAGCCCTATGGCTACACCTTC. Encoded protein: CASWGQEGQPYGYTF.

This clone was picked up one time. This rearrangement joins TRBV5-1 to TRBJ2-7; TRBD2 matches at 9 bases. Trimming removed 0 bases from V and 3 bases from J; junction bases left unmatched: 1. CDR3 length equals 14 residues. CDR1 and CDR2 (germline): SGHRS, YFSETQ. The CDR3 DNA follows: TGCGCCAGCAGCTTGGGACTAGCGGACTACGAGCAGTACTTC. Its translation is CASSLGLADYEQYF.

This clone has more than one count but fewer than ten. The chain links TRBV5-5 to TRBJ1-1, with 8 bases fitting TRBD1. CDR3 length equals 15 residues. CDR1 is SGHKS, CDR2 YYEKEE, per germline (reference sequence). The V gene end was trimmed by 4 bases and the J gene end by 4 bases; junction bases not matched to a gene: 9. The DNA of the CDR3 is TGTGCCAGCAGCCCGGTGACAGGGGCGGGCACTGAAGCTTTCTTT. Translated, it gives CASSPVTGAGTEAFF.

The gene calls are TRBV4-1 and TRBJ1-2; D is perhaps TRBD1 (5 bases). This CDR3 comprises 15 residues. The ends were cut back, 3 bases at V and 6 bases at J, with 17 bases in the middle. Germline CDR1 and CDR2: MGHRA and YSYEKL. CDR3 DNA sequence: TGCGCCAGCAGCCAGTTGGGGGGGGTAATGAATGGCTACACCTTC. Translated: CASSQLGGVMNGYTF.

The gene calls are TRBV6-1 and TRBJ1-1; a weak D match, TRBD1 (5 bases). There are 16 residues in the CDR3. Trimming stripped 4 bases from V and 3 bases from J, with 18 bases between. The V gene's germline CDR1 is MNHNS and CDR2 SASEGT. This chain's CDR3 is CASSGGTGAEDTEAFF. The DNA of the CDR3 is TGTGCCAGCAGTGGCGGGACGGGAGCCGAAGACACTGAAGCTTTCTTT.

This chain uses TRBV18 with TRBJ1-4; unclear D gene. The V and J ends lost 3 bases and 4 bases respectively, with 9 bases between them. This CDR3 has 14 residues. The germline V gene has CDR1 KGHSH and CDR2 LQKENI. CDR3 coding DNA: TGTGCCAGCTCACCGGGCAGGTTTAATGAAAAACTGTTTTTT. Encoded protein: CASSPGRFNEKLFF.

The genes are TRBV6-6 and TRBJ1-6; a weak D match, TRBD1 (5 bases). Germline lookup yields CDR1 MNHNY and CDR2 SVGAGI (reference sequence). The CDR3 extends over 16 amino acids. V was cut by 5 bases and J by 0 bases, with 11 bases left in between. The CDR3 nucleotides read TGTGCCAGCAGTGGGGGGGGGAGCTCCTATAATTCACCCCTCCACTTT. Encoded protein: CASSGGGSSYNSPLHF.

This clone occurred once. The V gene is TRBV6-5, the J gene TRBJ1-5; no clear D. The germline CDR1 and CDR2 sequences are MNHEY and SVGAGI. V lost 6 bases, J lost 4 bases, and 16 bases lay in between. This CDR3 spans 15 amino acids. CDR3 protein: CASSLREDFNQPQHF. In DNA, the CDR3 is TGTGCCAGCAGCCTGAGGGAGGACTTTAATCAGCCCCAGCATTTT.

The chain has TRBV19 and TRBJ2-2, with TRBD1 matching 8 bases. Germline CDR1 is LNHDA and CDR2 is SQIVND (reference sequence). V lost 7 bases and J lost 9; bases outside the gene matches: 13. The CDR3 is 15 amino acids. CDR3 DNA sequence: TGTGCCAGTACTTTCGGGACAGGAGTTCTGAGGGAGCTGTTTTTT. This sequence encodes CASTFGTGVLRELFF.

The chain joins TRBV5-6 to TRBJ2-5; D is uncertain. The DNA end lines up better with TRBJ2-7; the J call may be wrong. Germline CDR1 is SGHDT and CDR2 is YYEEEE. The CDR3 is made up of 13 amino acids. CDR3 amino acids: CASSLTLTYEQYF. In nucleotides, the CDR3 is TGTGCCAGCAGCTTGACACTAACCTACGAGCAGTACTTC.

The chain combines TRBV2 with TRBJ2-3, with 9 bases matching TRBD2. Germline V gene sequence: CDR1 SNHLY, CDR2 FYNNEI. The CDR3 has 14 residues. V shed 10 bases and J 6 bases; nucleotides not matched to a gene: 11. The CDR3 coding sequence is TGTGCCACCGGGGTAGCGGGGGTCCTGGATACGCAGTATTTT. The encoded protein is CATGVAGVLDTQYF.

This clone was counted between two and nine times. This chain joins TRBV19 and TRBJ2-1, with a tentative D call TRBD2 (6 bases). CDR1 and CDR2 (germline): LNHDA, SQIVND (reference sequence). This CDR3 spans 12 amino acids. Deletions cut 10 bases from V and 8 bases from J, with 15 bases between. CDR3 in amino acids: CATTRGSHEQFF. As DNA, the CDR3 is TGTGCCACCACCCGGGGGTCCCATGAGCAGTTCTTC.

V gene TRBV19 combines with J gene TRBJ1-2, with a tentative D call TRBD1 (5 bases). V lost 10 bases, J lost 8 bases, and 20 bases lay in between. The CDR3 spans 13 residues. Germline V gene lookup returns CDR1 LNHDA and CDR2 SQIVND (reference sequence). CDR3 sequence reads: CATSFGGTYGYTF. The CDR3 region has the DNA TGTGCCACTTCCTTTGGGGGGACCTACGGCTACACCTTC. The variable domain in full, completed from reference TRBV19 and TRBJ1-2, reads DGGITQSPKYLFRKEGQNVTLSCEQNLNHDAMYWYRQDPGQGLRLIYYSQIVNDFQKGDIAEGYSVSREKKESFPLTVTSAQKNPTAFYLCATSFGGTYGYTFGSGTRLTVV.

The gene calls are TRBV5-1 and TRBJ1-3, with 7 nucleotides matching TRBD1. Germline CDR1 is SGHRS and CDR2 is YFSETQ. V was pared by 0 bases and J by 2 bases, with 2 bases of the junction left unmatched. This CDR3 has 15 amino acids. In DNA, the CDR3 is TGCGCCAGCAGCTTGGGACAGGGAACTGGAAACACCATATATTTT. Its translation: CASSLGQGTGNTIYF.

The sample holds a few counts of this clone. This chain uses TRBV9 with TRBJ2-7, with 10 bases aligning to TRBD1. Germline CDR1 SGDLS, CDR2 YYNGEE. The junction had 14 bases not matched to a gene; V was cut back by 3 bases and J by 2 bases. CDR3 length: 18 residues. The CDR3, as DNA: TGTGCCAGCAGCGCGGAGGTGGGACAGGGGCCGAGAACCTACGAGCAGTACTTC. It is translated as CASSAEVGQGPRTYEQYF.

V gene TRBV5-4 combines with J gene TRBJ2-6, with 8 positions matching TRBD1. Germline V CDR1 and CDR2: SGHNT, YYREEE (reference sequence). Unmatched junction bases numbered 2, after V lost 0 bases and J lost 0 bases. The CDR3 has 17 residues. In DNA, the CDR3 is TGTGCCAGCAGCTTGGTTACAGGGGGCTCTGGGGCCAACGTCCTGACTTTC. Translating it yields CASSLVTGGSGANVLTF.

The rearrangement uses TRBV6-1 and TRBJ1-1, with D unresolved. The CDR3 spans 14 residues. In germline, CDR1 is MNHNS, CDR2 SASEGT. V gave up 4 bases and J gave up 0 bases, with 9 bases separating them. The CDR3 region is CASSGHIMNTEAFF. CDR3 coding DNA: TGTGCCAGCAGTGGTCACATAATGAACACTGAAGCTTTCTTT.

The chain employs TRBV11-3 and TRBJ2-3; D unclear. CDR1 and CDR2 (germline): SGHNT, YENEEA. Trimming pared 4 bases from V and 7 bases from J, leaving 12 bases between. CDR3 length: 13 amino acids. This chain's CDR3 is CASSSTALHTQYF. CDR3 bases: TGTGCCAGCAGCTCCACTGCCTTACATACGCAGTATTTT.

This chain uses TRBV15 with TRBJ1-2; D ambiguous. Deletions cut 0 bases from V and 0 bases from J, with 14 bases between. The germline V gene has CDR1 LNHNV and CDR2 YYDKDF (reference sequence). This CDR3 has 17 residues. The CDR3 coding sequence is TGTGCCACCAGCAGAGATACACTACTGCGGTCTAACTATGGCTACACCTTC. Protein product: CATSRDTLLRSNYGYTF.

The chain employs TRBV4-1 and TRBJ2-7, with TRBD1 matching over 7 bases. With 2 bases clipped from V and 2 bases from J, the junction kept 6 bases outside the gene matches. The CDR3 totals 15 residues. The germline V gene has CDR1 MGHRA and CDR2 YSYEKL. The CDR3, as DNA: TGCGCCAGCAGCCAACCGGGACAGTCTCCCTACGAGCAGTACTTC. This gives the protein CASSQPGQSPYEQYF.